A single sample is the source of the 9 T cell receptor beta chains below, sequenced in a study of OX40 agonist ivuxolimab in advanced cancers. The table came from immunoSEQ multiplex PCR; TCRdb's copy has only in-frame clones and leaves some out. The data contain about 49,000 clones, around 81% of them singletons. This sample comprised CD4+ or CD8+ T cells sorted from blood, obtained in a trial of the OX40 agonist ivuxolimab. These TCRs come from an adult with an advanced solid tumor such as melanoma, head and neck, liver or kidney cancer.

The V call is TRBV10-3, the J call TRBJ2-7, with 8 bases aligning to TRBD2. Germline values: CDR1 ENHRY, CDR2 SYGVKD. Trimming removed 3 bases from V and 5 bases from J; junction bases left unmatched: 9. The CDR3 length is 15 residues. The CDR3 spells CAISDPPGGRDEQYF. The CDR3 nucleotides read TGTGCCATCAGTGATCCCCCGGGGGGGCGCGACGAGCAGTACTTC.

This clone was observed at least ten times. The chain combines TRBV7-9 with TRBJ1-5, with D hard to call. The germline CDR1 and CDR2 sequences are SEHNR and FQNEAQ (reference sequence). The CDR3 is 14 amino acids. With 1 base removed from V and 4 bases from J, the gap between germline ends came to 8 bases. CDR3 region: CASSLGTANQPQHF. The CDR3 DNA is TGTGCCAGCAGCTTAGGAACAGCAAATCAGCCCCAGCATTTT. The entire variable domain, with the rest obtained from reference TRBV7-9 and TRBJ1-5, is as follows: DTGVSQNPRHKITKRGQNVTFRCDPISEHNRLYWYRQTLGQGPEFLTYFQNEAQLEKSRLLSDRFSAERPKGSFSTLEIQRTEQGDSAMYLCASSLGTANQPQHFGDGTRLSIL.

The V gene is TRBV6-5, the J gene TRBJ2-4; tentatively, D is TRBD2 (6 bases). CDR3 size: 15 residues. Trimming stripped 6 bases from V and 0 bases from J, with 12 bases between. The germline gives CDR1 MNHEY, CDR2 SVGAGI. The CDR3 loop reads CASSDSGLAKNIQYF. In DNA form, the CDR3 reads TGTGCCAGCAGCGACTCGGGACTAGCCAAAAACATTCAGTACTTC.

This clone was counted once. This CDR3 is CASSFSSSYEQYF. The DNA for the CDR3 is TGTGCCAGCAGTTTCAGCAGCTCCTACGAGCAGTACTTC. The rearrangement links TRBV27 to TRBJ2-7, with unresolved D. V lost 3 bases to trimming and J lost 0 bases, with 6 bases between them. The CDR3 loop spans 13 amino acids. Germline V gene sequence: CDR1 MNHEY, CDR2 SMNVEV (reference sequence).

This sequence joins TRBV4-1 and TRBJ1-1, with D unresolved. Trimming removed 2 bases from V and 1 base from J, with 11 bases in between. The CDR3 has 15 amino acids. Germline values: CDR1 MGHRA, CDR2 YSYEKL. CDR3 sequence (DNA): TGCGCCAGCAGCCAAACCCCCACGGGGAACACTGAAGCTTTCTTT. This codes for CASSQTPTGNTEAFF.

The chain links TRBV29-1 to TRBJ2-3; 8 positions agree with TRBD2. The CDR3 runs 14 residues. J gave up 1 base and V 7 bases, and 7 bases lay outside the gene matches. Per the germline V gene, CDR1 is SQVTM and CDR2 is ANQGSEA. The CDR3 region is CSGDSGTGTDTQYF. In DNA, the CDR3 is TGCAGCGGCGATAGCGGGACGGGCACAGATACGCAGTATTTT.

This chain links TRBV28 with TRBJ2-7; no clear D. Deletions cut 5 bases from V and 2 bases from J, with 10 bases between. There are 13 residues in the CDR3. Germline V gives CDR1 MDHEN, CDR2 SYDVKM. The CDR3 reads CASSPALTYEQYV. In DNA, the CDR3 is TGTGCCAGCAGTCCGGCGTTAACCTACGAGCAGTACGTC.

J is TRBJ1-1 and V is TRBV9, with 9 bases lining up with TRBD1. Germline CDR1 SGDLS, CDR2 YYNGEE. The CDR3 is made up of 14 amino acids. The J segment lost 5 bases and the V segment lost 5 bases, leaving 7 bases of the junction unmatched. In DNA form, the CDR3 reads TGTGCCAGCAGGCCGGGACAGGGAGGAACTGAAGCTTTCTTT. This codes for CASRPGQGGTEAFF.

The chain couples TRBV14 to TRBJ2-1; D may correspond to TRBD1 or TRBD2 (6 bases each). The CDR3 has 15 amino acids. Per the germline V gene, CDR1 is SGHDN and CDR2 is FVKESK. V lost 1 base, J lost 3 bases, and 10 bases lay in between. The CDR3: CASSQVGGVYNEQFF. The CDR3 DNA sequence: TGTGCCAGCAGCCAAGTGGGGGGCGTCTACAATGAGCAGTTCTTC.